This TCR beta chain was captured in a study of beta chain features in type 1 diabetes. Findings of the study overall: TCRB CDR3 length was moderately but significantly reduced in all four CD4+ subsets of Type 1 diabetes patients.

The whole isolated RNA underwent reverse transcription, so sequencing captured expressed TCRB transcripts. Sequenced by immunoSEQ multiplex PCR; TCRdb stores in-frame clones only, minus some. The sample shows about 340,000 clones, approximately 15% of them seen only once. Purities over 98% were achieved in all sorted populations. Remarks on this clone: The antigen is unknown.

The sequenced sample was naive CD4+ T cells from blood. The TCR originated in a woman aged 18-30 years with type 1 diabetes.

The CDR3 DNA reads as TGCGCCAGCAGCTCCCGGACTAGCTCAGATACGCAGTATTTT. Encoded protein: CASSSRTSSDTQYF. V and J are TRBV5-1 and TRBJ2-3; 8 bases line up with TRBD2. CDR3 size: 14 residues. V shed 3 bases, J shed 4 bases, and the junction held 4 bases outside the gene matches. Germline V gene lookup returns CDR1 SGHRS and CDR2 YFSETQ.